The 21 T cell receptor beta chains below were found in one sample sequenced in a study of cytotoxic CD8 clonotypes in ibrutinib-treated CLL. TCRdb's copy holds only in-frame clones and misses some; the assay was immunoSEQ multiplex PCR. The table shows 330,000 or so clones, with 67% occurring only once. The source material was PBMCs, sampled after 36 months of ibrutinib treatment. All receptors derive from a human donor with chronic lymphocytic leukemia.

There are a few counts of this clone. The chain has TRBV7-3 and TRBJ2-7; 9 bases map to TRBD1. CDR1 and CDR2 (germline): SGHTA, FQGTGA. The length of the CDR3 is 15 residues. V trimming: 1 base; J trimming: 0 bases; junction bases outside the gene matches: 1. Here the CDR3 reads CASSLMGQGSYEQYF. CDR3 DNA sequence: TGTGCCAGCAGCTTAATGGGACAGGGCTCCTACGAGCAGTACTTC.

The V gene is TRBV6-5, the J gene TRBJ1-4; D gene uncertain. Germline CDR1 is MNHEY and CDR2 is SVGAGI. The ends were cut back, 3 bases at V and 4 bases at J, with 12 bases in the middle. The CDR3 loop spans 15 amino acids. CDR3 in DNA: TGTGCCAGCAGTTATACGGATGAACATAATGAAAAACTGTTTTTT. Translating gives CASSYTDEHNEKLFF.

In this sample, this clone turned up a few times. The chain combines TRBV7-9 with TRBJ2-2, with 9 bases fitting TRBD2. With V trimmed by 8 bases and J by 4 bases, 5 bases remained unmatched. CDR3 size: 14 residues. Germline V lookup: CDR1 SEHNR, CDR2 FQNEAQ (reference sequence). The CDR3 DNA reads TGTGCCAGCGTTGTTAGCGGGGGCACCGGGGAGCTGTTTTTT. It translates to CASVVSGGTGELFF.

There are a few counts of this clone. CDR3: CASSNRDNEQFF. The CDR3 DNA follows: TGTGCCAGCTCAAACCGAGACAATGAGCAGTTCTTC. The chain is built from TRBV18 and TRBJ2-1; D gene ambiguous. The V gene's germline CDR1 is KGHSH and CDR2 LQKENI. The CDR3 sequence is 12 residues long. V dropped 5 bases and J dropped 5 bases, with 7 bases sitting between them.

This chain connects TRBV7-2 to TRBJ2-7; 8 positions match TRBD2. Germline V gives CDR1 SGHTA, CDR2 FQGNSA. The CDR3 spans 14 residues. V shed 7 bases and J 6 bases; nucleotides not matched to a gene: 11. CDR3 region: CASTNLGLVVEQYF. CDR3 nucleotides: TGTGCCAGCACGAACCTGGGACTAGTCGTCGAGCAGTACTTC. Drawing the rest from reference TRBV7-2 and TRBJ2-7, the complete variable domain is GAGVSQSPSNKVTEKGKDVELRCDPISGHTALYWYRQSLGQGLEFLIYFQGNSAPDKSGLPSDRFSAERTGGSVSTLTIQRTQQEDSAVYLCASTNLGLVVEQYFGPGTRLTVT.

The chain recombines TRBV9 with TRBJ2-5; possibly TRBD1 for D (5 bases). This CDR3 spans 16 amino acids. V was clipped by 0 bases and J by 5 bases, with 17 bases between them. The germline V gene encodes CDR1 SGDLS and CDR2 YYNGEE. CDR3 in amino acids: CASSVGLDTGLETQYF. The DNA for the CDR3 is TGTGCCAGCAGCGTAGGATTGGACACGGGCTTGGAGACCCAGTACTTC.

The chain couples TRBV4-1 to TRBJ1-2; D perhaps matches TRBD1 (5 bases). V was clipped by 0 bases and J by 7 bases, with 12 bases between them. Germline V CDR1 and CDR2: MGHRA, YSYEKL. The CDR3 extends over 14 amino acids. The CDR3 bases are TGCGCCAGCAGCCAAGAAAGGCAGGGCTTTGGCTACACCTTC. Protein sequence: CASSQERQGFGYTF.

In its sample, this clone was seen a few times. The CDR3 spells CASSDQGNSPLHF. In nucleotides, the CDR3 is TGTGCCAGCAGTGATCAGGGGAATTCACCCCTCCACTTT. The chain combines TRBV6-4 with TRBJ1-6; TRBD1 might be the D (6 bases). The ends were cut back, 3 bases at V and 7 bases at J, with 7 bases in the middle. The CDR3 is made up of 13 amino acids. The germline V gene encodes CDR1 MRHNA and CDR2 SNTAGT.

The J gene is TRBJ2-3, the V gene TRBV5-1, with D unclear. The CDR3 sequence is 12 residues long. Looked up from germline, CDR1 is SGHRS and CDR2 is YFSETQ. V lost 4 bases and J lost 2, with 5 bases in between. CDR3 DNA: TGCGCCAGCAGCACCAACACAGATACGCAGTATTTT. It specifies CASSTNTDTQYF. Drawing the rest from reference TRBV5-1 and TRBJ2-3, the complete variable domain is KAGVTQTPRYLIKTRGQQVTLSCSPISGHRSVSWYQQTPGQGLQFLFEYFSETQRNKGNFPGRFSGRQFSNSRSEMNVSTLELGDSALYLCASSTNTDTQYFGPGTRLTVL.

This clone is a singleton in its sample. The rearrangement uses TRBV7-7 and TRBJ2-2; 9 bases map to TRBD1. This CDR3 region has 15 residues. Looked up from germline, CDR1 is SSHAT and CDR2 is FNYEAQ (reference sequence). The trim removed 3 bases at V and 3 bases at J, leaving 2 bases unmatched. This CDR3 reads CASSLGTGYTGELFF. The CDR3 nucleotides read TGTGCCAGCAGCTTGGGGACAGGGTACACCGGGGAGCTGTTTTTT.

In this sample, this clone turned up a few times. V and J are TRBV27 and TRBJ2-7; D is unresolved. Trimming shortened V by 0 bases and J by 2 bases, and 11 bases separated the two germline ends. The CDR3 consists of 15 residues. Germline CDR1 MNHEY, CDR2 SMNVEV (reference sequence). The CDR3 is CASSLSFTRTYEQYF. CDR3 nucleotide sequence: TGTGCCAGCAGTTTATCCTTTACACGAACCTACGAGCAGTACTTC.

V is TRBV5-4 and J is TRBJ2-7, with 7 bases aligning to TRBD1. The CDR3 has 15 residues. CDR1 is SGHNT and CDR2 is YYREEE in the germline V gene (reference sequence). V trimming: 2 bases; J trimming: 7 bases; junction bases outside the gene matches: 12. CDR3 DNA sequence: TGTGCCAGCAGCTTCGGCGGTACAGGGGCTGGGGAGCAGTACTTC. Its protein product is CASSFGGTGAGEQYF.

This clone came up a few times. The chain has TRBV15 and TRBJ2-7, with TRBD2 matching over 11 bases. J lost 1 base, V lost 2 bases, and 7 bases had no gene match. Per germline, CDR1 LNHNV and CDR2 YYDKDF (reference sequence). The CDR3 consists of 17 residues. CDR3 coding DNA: TGTGCCACCAGCAGATCCCAGGCTAGCGGGAGGTCCTACGAGCAGTACTTC. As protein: CATSRSQASGRSYEQYF.

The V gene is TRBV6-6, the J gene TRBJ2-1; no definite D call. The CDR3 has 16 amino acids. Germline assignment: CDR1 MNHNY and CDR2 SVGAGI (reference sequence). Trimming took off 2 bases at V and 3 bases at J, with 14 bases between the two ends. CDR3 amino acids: CASSYASWLGYNEQFF. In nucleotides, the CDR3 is TGTGCCAGCAGTTACGCCTCTTGGTTAGGCTACAATGAGCAGTTCTTC.

As DNA, the CDR3 is TGTGCCAGCAGCTTGAACGGGGGCGAGGTTTCACCCCTCCACTTT. Its protein is CASSLNGGEVSPLHF. The chain uses TRBV5-4 and TRBJ1-6, with D possibly TRBD1 on 6 matching bases. The CDR3 contains 15 residues. V gave up 1 base and J gave up 9 bases, with 14 bases separating them. Germline V gene lookup returns CDR1 SGHNT and CDR2 YYREEE (reference sequence).

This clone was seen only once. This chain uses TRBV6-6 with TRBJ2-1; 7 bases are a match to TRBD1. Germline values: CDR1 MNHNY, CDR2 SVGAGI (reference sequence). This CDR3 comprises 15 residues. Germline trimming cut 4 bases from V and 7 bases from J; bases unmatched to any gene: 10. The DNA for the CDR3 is TGTGCCAGCAGTTCGCCCGACAGGGCAAGGAATGAGCAGTTCTTC. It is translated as CASSSPDRARNEQFF.

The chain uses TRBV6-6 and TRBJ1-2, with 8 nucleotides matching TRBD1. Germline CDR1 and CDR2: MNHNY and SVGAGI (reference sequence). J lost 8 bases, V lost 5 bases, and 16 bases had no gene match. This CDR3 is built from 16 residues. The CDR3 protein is CASSPHAGTGVRGYTF. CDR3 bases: TGTGCCAGCAGTCCACACGCCGGGACAGGAGTACGGGGCTACACCTTC.

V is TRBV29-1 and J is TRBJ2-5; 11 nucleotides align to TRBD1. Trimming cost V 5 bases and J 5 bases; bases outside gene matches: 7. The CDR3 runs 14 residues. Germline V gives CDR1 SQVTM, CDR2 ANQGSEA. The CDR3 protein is CSVKDRGLWETQYF. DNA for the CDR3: TGCAGCGTTAAGGACAGGGGGCTTTGGGAGACCCAGTACTTC.

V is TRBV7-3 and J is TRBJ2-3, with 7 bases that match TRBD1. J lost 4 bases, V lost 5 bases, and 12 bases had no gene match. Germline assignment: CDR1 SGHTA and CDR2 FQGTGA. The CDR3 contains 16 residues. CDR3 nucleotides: TGTGCCAGCAGCATGACAGGGCCCCTCACGGCAGATACGCAGTATTTT. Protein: CASSMTGPLTADTQYF.

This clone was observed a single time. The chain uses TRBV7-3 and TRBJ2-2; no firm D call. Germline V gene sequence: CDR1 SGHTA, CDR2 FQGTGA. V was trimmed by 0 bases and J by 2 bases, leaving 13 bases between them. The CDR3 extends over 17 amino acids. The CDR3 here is CASSLTGQRGNTGELFF. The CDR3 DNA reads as TGTGCCAGCAGCTTAACTGGCCAGAGAGGCAACACCGGGGAGCTGTTTTTT.

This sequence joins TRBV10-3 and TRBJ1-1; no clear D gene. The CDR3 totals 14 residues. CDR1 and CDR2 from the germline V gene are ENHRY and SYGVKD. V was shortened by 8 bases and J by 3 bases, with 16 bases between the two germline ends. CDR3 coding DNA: TGTGCCATCTCCGGGCCCCGTTTGGACACTGAAGCTTTCTTT. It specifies CAISGPRLDTEAFF.